The rows below give T cell receptor beta chains drawn from one sample of a study of tumor-infiltrating lymphocytes in primary liver carcinoma. TCRdb passed the multiplex PCR reads through MiXCR, listing each CDR3 protein once. The repertoire consists of approximately 92,000 distinct CDR3 sequences, with around three quarters occurring once and the leading ten covering around 9.1%. Sequenced material: liver tumor tissue from sampling region 5. Receptors were obtained from a woman in her fifties or sixties with primary liver carcinoma and hepatitis B virus infection. Each CDR3 is given with its conserved first and last residue. A D gene is named only where the DNA matches it firmly. Size is omitted from some rows. Given values are once, few, many or a class for expanded clones.

v_call,clone_size,j_call,d_call,cdr3_aa,cdr3_nt
TRBV4-1,-,TRBJ1-5,TRBD1,CVSSQDDRASEPQHF,TGCGTCAGCAGCCAAGATGACAGGGCGAGCGAGCCCCAGCATTTT
TRBV29-1,-,TRBJ2-6,TRBD1,CSAGTGSVTGANVLIF,TGCAGCGCCGGGACAGGGAGTGTTACTGGGGCCAACGTCCTGATTTTC
TRBV29-1,once,TRBJ1-5,-,CSILVSGCQPQHF,TGCAGCATCTTAGTTTCTGGGTGTCAGCCCCAGCATTTT
TRBV12-3/TRBV12-4,many,TRBJ2-6,TRBD1,CASSPRTGGSSGANVLTF,TGTGCCAGCAGTCCTCGGACAGGGGGCTCCTCTGGGGCCAACGTCCTGACTTTC
TRBV12-3/TRBV12-4,many,TRBJ2-5,TRBD2,CASSSRLAGGRETQYF,TGTGCCAGCAGTTCCAGACTAGCGGGAGGCCGAGAGACCCAGTACTTC
TRBV29-1,-,TRBJ1-6,TRBD1,CSVGDRANSALHF,TGCAGTGTTGGCGACAGGGCAAATTCAGCCCTCCACTTT
TRBV11-2,-,TRBJ2-6,-,CASSHRHSGGNVLTF,TGTGCTAGCAGCCACAGGCACTCTGGGGGCAACGTCCTGACTTTC
TRBV6-1,-,TRBJ2-1,-,CASSGRTFRSYNERFF,TGTGCCAGCAGTGGAAGGACTTTTCGCTCCTACAATGAGCGGTTCTTT
TRBV18,once,TRBJ2-7,-,CASSRGSGPSYEQYF,TGTGCCAGCTCTCGGGGTAGTGGGCCCTCCTACGAGCAGTACTTC
TRBV12-3/TRBV12-4,-,TRBJ2-1,TRBD2,CASKAGTSRYNEQFF,TGTGCCAGCAAGGCCGGGACTAGCAGATACAATGAGCAGTTCTTC
TRBV28,-,TRBJ1-2,TRBD1,CACRTPGGEYRSNYGYTF,TGTGCCTGCAGGACCCCAGGGGGCGAATACCGGTCAAACTATGGCTACACCTTC
TRBV5-8,-,TRBJ2-5,-,CASSFRIGGVETLYF,TGTGCCAGCAGCTTCCGGATAGGAGGCGTGGAGACCCTGTACTTC
TRBV6-1,-,TRBJ2-4,TRBD2,CASSEEASRRTRAKNIQYF,TGTGCCAGCAGTGAAGAGGCAAGTCGGAGGACTAGGGCCAAAAACATTCAGTACTTC
TRBV2,-,TRBJ2-7,-,CASSVGRAYEQYF,TGTGCCAGCAGTGTCGGCAGAGCCTACGAGCAGTACTTC
TRBV6-2/TRBV6-3,-,TRBJ2-7,TRBD2,CVSSFTTSGNSYEQYF,TGTGTCAGCAGTTTCACGACTAGCGGGAACTCCTACGAGCAGTATTTC
TRBV5-1,few,TRBJ1-1,-,CASSLANPNTEAFF,TGCGCCAGCAGCCTAGCAAATCCTAACACTGAAGCTTTCTTT
TRBV5-1,-,TRBJ2-5,TRBD1,CASSLGTTGPQGTQYF,TGCGCCAGCAGCTTGGGAACGACAGGGCCCCAAGGGACCCAGTACTTC
TRBV11-3,-,TRBJ2-7,-,CAGRLEPLGIYEQYF,TGTGCCGGCAGGCTGGAACCCCTAGGGATCTACGAGCAGTACTTC
TRBV10-3,few,TRBJ1-2,-,CAISAEFWGGYTF,TGTGCCATCAGTGCGGAGTTCTGGGGAGGCTACACCTTC
TRBV4-2,many,TRBJ1-6,-,CASSQDPGHGNSPLHF,TGTGCCAGCAGCCAAGACCCGGGACACGGGAATTCACCCCTCCACTTT
TRBV5-4,-,TRBJ2-4,TRBD1,CASSPGTGQNIQYF,TGTGCTAGCAGCCCGGGGACAGGCCAAAACATTCAGTACTTT
TRBV2,-,TRBJ2-1,-,CATPEDNEHFF,TGTGCCACCCCGGAGGACAATGAGCATTTCTTC
TRBV12-3/TRBV12-4,many,TRBJ2-5,-,CASSTGTFGTQYF,TGTGCCAGCAGTACTGGGACATTCGGGACCCAGTACTTC
TRBV6-6,many,TRBJ2-7,-,CASTVTGTYEQYF,TGTGCCAGCACCGTGACAGGCACCTACGAGCAGTACTTC
TRBV11-2,-,TRBJ2-3,-,CASSLFSGAMGTDTQYF,TGTGCCAGCAGCCTTTTTTCAGGGGCAATGGGCACAGATACGCAATATTTT
TRBV5-1,-,TRBJ2-3,TRBD2,CASSLGLATSTDTQYF,TGCGCCAGCAGCTTGGGACTAGCGACTAGCACAGATACGCAGTATTTT
TRBV4-2,-,TRBJ2-1,-,CASRQGPGLATMEQFF,TGTGCCAGCAGGCAAGGACCGGGATTAGCAACCATGGAGCAGTTCTTC
TRBV28,-,TRBJ1-1,-,CASSLERMNTEALF,TGTGCCAGCAGTTTAGAGAGGATGAACACTGAAGCTCTCTTT
TRBV28,once,TRBJ2-1,-,CASRFWGGQSSSYNEQFF,TGTGCCAGCCGATTCTGGGGGGGACAGTCTAGCTCCTACAATGAGCAGTTCTTC
TRBV4-2,many,TRBJ2-1,TRBD2,CASSQDPPSGGGNEQFF,TGTGCCAGCAGCCAAGATCCCCCCAGCGGGGGGGGCAATGAGCAGTTCTTC
TRBV7-8,once,TRBJ2-1,-,CASSLVGTGGSNEQFF,TGTGCCAGCAGCTTAGTTGGGACTGGCGGAAGTAATGAGCAGTTCTTC
TRBV29-1,-,TRBJ2-3,-,CSVAGSGWGTNMQYF,TGCAGCGTTGCGGGGTCAGGATGGGGCACAAATATGCAGTATTTT
TRBV5-1,-,TRBJ2-5,-,CASSFDLTTGAETQYF,TGCGCCAGCAGCTTTGACCTGACGACGGGAGCAGAGACCCAGTATTTC
TRBV5-1,few,TRBJ1-2,TRBD1,CASSPDRVYDYTF,TGCGCCAGCAGCCCGGACAGGGTCTATGACTACACCTTC
TRBV30,-,TRBJ1-2,TRBD1,CAWSVAGTGAGSYIF,TGTGCCTGGAGTGTGGCGGGGACAGGTGCGGGAAGCTACATCTTC
TRBV29-1,-,TRBJ2-7,-,CSAGPGGNEQYF,TGCAGCGCTGGACCGGGGGGCAACGAGCAGTACTTC
TRBV5-4,medium-sized,TRBJ2-7,TRBD1,CASSTGTVPYEQYF,TGTGCCAGCAGCACCGGGACAGTCCCCTACGAGCAGTACTTC
TRBV5-1,few,TRBJ2-3,TRBD2,CASSLGLAEATQYF,TGCGCCAGCAGCTTGGGACTAGCGGAGGCTACGCAGTATTTT
TRBV7-2,-,TRBJ1-5,TRBD1,CASSLDRGRQPQHF,TGTGCCAGCAGCTTAGACAGGGGGCGTCAGCCCCAGCATTTT
TRBV20-1,-,TRBJ1-1,-,CSVPGGSLETEAFF,TGCAGTGTCCCCGGGGGCAGCTTGGAGACTGAAGCTTTCTTT
TRBV11-2,-,TRBJ2-3,-,CVSSSVGVGDTQYF,TGTGTTAGCAGCTCCGTGGGAGTAGGGGATACGCAGTATTTT
TRBV6-2/TRBV6-3,-,TRBJ2-3,-,CASSYQDLQASFTDTQYF,TGTGCCAGTAGTTACCAGGACTTACAAGCGTCCTTCACAGATACGCAGTATTTT
TRBV5-1,few,TRBJ2-1,-,CASSLEGQAAGNEQFF,TGCGCCAGCAGCTTGGAGGGGCAGGCGGCGGGCAATGAGCAGTTCTTC
TRBV11-2,-,TRBJ2-7,-,CVSSSRTVSEQYF,TGTGTCAGTAGCTCCCGTACAGTCTCCGAGCAGTACTTC
TRBV5-4,-,TRBJ1-1,-,CAISLRTNTEAFF,TGTGCCATCAGTTTGCGGACGAACACTGAAGCTTTCTTT
TRBV12-3/TRBV12-4,-,TRBJ1-1,TRBD1,CASRDGTDTIPNTEVFF,TGTGCCAGCAGGGATGGGACAGATACCATTCCGAACACAGAAGTTTTCTTT
TRBV10-3,few,TRBJ2-1,TRBD2,CATRPGGGEQFF,TGTGCCACCCGTCCGGGAGGGGGTGAGCAGTTCTTC
TRBV11-2,-,TRBJ2-1,-,CASSPQRSSDERFF,TGTGCCAGCAGCCCCCAGCGTTCTTCGGATGAGCGGTTCTTC
TRBV11-2,-,TRBJ2-2,-,CASTHPQGPTGELFFF,-
TRBV5-5,-,TRBJ1-2,TRBD1,CAGSRDRRANYGYTF,TGTGCCGGCAGCCGGGACAGGAGAGCTAACTATGGCTACACCTTC
TRBV12-3/TRBV12-4,-,TRBJ1-1,TRBD1,CASAAGQGRAFF,TGTGCCAGTGCCGCGGGACAGGGTAGAGCTTTCTTT
TRBV5-1,-,TRBJ1-1,TRBD1,CASSSDRGVVTEAFF,TGCGCCAGCAGCTCTGACAGGGGAGTAGTGACTGAAGCTTTCTTT
TRBV6-5,-,TRBJ1-1,-,CASSYSGRGETETFF,TGTGCCAGCAGTTACTCGGGTAGGGGAGAGACTGAAACTTTCTTT
TRBV6-5,many,TRBJ2-3,-,CASRSRGGLNTDTQYF,TGTGCCAGCAGATCCAGGGGAGGGTTAAACACAGATACGCAGTATTTT
TRBV20-1,-,TRBJ2-5,-,CSASRGRTETQYF,TGCAGTGCTTCCCGGGGTAGGACCGAGACCCAGTACTTC